These T cell receptor beta chains were read from a single sample in a study of blood T cell repertoires in COVID-19. Assay used: immunoSEQ multiplex PCR; TCRdb lists only in-frame clones, some missing. The data show hundreds of thousands of clones, over 75% seen once. Sequences were obtained from PBMCs or T cells enriched from blood (not recorded which). The receptor set was obtained from a man aged 40-50 years in a cohort exposed to, infected with or recovered from COVID-19 (not recorded which). CDR3s include the opening cysteine and the closing phenylalanine or tryptophan. The order of the fields is V gene, CDR3 protein.

v_call: TRBV25-1; cdr3_aa: CASSGRGNNQPQHF
v_call: TRBV24-1; cdr3_aa: CATSDWLEASGSNEQFF
v_call: TRBV7-6; cdr3_aa: CASSPRQGASDTQYF
v_call: TRBV7-9; cdr3_aa: CASSFWIGAGELFF
v_call: TRBV7-3; cdr3_aa: CASSLSAGQETQYF
v_call: TRBV19; cdr3_aa: CASSDLTGKYQPQHF
v_call: TRBV13; cdr3_aa: CASSQQGYYGYTF
v_call: TRBV7-8; cdr3_aa: CASSLVRTGVETQYF
v_call: TRBV4-2; cdr3_aa: CASSQDPGTSGISSYEQYF
v_call: TRBV5-1; cdr3_aa: CASSRGRAYETQYF
v_call: TRBV19; cdr3_aa: CASSPRTGGYQPQHF
v_call: TRBV5-1; cdr3_aa: CASSLTSGTPNEQFF
v_call: TRBV21-1; cdr3_aa: CASSNRTPGRGNTIYF
v_call: TRBV5-6; cdr3_aa: CASSYPQGKAFYEQYF
v_call: TRBV10-3; cdr3_aa: CAIKGSGNTEAFF
v_call: TRBV7-9; cdr3_aa: CASSLEGGSYEQYF
v_call: TRBV5-1; cdr3_aa: CASSTRPDYAKNIQYF
v_call: TRBV6-6; cdr3_aa: CASSTGTSGRAGEQYF
v_call: TRBV5-1; cdr3_aa: CASSPKVGGGYNEQFF
v_call: TRBV3-1/TRBV3-2; cdr3_aa: CASSQTIPGLASPSSYNEQFF
v_call: TRBV2; cdr3_aa: CASSEAGLAGEQYF
v_call: TRBV10-3; cdr3_aa: CAISESTRTSRSMNTEAFF
v_call: TRBV2; cdr3_aa: CASGRERYGYTF
v_call: TRBV7-8; cdr3_aa: CASSFIPSGRASGELFF
v_call: TRBV27; cdr3_aa: CASSLVREDTDTQYF
v_call: TRBV7-9; cdr3_aa: CASSLGLAALFQETQYF
v_call: TRBV15; cdr3_aa: CATSRDRAGNTIYF
v_call: TRBV9; cdr3_aa: CASSVGGTVGNTIYF
v_call: TRBV27; cdr3_aa: CASSRDRANEQYF
v_call: TRBV28; cdr3_aa: CASTGTVNSPLHF
v_call: TRBV7-9; cdr3_aa: CASSPQGYRGTTEQYF
v_call: TRBV27; cdr3_aa: CASSLSRGLAAEWNNEQFF
v_call: TRBV27; cdr3_aa: CASSFGDRQETQYF
v_call: TRBV5-1; cdr3_aa: CASSLVAGPTEQYF
v_call: TRBV19; cdr3_aa: CARRGFTYEQYF
v_call: TRBV18; cdr3_aa: CASSPVPYGEQYF
v_call: TRBV3-1/TRBV3-2; cdr3_aa: CASSQDTSVVTQYF
v_call: TRBV6-1; cdr3_aa: CASSEAGRVSYNEQFF
v_call: TRBV29-1; cdr3_aa: CSVHMLNTEAFF
v_call: TRBV6-5; cdr3_aa: CASSYSIVAEKLFF
v_call: TRBV7-9; cdr3_aa: CASSLGSTGVGYTF
v_call: TRBV12-3/TRBV12-4; cdr3_aa: CASTGGKGYEQYF
v_call: TRBV11-3; cdr3_aa: CASSPGLAGRTDTQYF
v_call: TRBV19; cdr3_aa: CASSRLGVSGRSGGANVLTF
v_call: TRBV6-5; cdr3_aa: CASSYSRPENTEAFF
v_call: TRBV28; cdr3_aa: CASSSRLNGADTQYF
v_call: TRBV7-6; cdr3_aa: CASSRGQGRHQPQHF
v_call: TRBV18; cdr3_aa: CASSTGTGTSPLHF
v_call: TRBV2; cdr3_aa: CASRARTSGRVRETQYF
v_call: TRBV21-1; cdr3_aa: CASSKALGRNTEAFF
v_call: TRBV7-9; cdr3_aa: CASSLYGPGGSYEQYF
v_call: TRBV27; cdr3_aa: CASSGGDYGYTF